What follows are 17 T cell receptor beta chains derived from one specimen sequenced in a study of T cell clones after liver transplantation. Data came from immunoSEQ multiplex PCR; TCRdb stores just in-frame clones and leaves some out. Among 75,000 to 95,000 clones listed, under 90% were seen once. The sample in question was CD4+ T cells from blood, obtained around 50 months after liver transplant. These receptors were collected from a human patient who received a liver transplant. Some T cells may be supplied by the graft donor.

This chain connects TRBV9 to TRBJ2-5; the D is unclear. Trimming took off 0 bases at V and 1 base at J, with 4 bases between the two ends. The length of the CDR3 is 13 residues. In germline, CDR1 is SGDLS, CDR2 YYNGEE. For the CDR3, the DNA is TGTGCCAGCAGCGTAGGCACCCAAGAGACCCAGTACTTC. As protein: CASSVGTQETQYF. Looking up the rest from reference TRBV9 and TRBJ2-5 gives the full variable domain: DSGVTQTPKHLITATGQRVTLRCSPRSGDLSVYWYQQSLDQGLQFLIQYYNGEERAKGNILERFSAQQFPDLHSELNLSSLELGDSALYFCASSVGTQETQYFGPGTRLLVL.

Here the CDR3 reads CAWSDTETQYF. The CDR3 DNA follows: TGTGCCTGGAGTGATACAGAGACCCAGTACTTC. The gene calls are TRBV30 and TRBJ2-5; unclear D gene. Germline CDR1 is GTSNPN and CDR2 is SVGIG (reference sequence). The CDR3 loop spans 11 amino acids. Trimming took off 1 base at V and 4 bases at J, with 4 bases between the two ends.

CDR3 in amino acids: CASSASGGRETQYF. CDR3 in DNA: TGTGCCAGCAGCGCGTCAGGGGGGCGGGAGACCCAGTACTTC. The chain links TRBV9 to TRBJ2-5, with a possible D match to TRBD1 (7 bases). The germline CDR1 and CDR2 sequences are SGDLS and YYNGEE. V was clipped by 3 bases and J by 5 bases, with 14 bases between them. The CDR3 is made up of 14 amino acids.

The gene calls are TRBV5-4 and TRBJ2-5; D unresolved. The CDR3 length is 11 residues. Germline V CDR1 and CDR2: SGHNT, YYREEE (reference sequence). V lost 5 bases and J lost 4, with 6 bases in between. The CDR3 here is CASRKGETQYF. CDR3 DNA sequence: TGTGCCAGCAGGAAAGGAGAGACCCAGTACTTC.

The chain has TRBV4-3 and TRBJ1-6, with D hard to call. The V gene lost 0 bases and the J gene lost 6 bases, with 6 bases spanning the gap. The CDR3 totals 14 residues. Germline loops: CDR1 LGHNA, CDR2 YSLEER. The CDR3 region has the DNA TGCGCCAGCAGCCAAGATGCGGGTAATTCACCCCTCCACTTT. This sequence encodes CASSQDAGNSPLHF.

The CDR3 nucleotides read TGCGCCAGCAGCTTCAGTGAGAACACTGAAGCTTTCTTT. Amino acids: CASSFSENTEAFF. V gene TRBV5-1 combines with J gene TRBJ1-1; no reliable D call. Germline assignment: CDR1 SGHRS and CDR2 YFSETQ. The CDR3 spans 13 residues. Trimming pared 2 bases from V and 1 base from J, leaving 6 bases between.

As DNA, the CDR3 is TGTGCCAGCAGGGGACTTCTGGAACCCTACGAGCAGTACTTC. Residues: CASRGLLEPYEQYF. The chain joins TRBV6-1 to TRBJ2-7, with D possibly TRBD2 on 6 matching bases. This CDR3 spans 14 amino acids. V lost 6 bases, J lost 2 bases, and 14 bases lay in between. Germline lookup yields CDR1 MNHNS and CDR2 SASEGT.

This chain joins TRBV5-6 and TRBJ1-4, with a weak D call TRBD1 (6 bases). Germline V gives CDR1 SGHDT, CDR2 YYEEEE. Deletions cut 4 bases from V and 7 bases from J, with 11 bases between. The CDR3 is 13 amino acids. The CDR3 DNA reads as TGTGCCAGCAGCCTACAGGGTACTGAAAAACTGTTTTTT. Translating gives CASSLQGTEKLFF. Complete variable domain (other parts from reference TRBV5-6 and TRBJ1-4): DAGVTQSPTHLIKTRGQQVTLRCSPKSGHDTVSWYQQALGQGPQFIFQYYEEEERQRGNFPDRFSGHQFPNYSSELNVNALLLGDSALYLCASSLQGTEKLFFGSGTQLSVL.

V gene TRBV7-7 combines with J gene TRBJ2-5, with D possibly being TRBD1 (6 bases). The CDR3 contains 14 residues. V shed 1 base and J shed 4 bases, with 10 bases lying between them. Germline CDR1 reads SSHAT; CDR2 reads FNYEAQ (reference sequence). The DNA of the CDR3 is TGTGCCAGCAGCTTAGTCTTGACAGGAGAGACCCAGTACTTC. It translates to CASSLVLTGETQYF.

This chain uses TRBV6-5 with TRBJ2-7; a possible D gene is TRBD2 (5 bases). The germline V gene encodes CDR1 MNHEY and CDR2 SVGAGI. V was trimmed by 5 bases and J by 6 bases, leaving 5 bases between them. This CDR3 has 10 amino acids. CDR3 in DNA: TGTGCCAGCAGTCGGGGCGAGCAGTACTTC. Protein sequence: CASSRGEQYF.

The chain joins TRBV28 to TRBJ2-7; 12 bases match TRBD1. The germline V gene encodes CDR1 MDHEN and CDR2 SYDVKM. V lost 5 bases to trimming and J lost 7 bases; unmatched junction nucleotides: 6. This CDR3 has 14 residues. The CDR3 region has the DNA TGTGCCAGCAGTCCGGGACAGGGGGCGGAGGAGCAGTACTTC. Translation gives CASSPGQGAEEQYF. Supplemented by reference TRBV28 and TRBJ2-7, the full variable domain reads DVKVTQSSRYLVKRTGEKVFLECVQDMDHENMFWYRQDPGLGLRLIYFSYDVKMKEKGDIPEGYSVSREKKERFSLILESASTNQTSMYLCASSPGQGAEEQYFGPGTRLTVT.

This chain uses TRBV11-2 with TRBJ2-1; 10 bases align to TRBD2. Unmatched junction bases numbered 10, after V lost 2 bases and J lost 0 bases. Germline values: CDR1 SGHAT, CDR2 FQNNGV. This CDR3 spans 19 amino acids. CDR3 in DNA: TGTGCCAGCAGCTTAAACGGACTAGCGGTGGGGGGCTCCTACAATGAGCAGTTCTTC. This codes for CASSLNGLAVGGSYNEQFF.

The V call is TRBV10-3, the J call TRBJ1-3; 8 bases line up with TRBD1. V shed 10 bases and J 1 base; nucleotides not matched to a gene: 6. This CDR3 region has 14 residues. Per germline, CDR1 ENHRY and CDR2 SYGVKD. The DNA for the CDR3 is TGTGCCACCGGACAGGGAGGGTCTGGAAACACCATATATTTT. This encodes CATGQGGSGNTIYF.

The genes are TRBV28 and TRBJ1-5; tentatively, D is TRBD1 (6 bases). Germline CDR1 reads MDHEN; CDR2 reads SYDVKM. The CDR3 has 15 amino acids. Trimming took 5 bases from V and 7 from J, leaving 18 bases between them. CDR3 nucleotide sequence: TGTGCCAGCAGTGGGGGCGGGGCCCGATGGCAGCCCCAGCATTTT. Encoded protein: CASSGGGARWQPQHF.

The CDR3 DNA reads TGTGCCAGCAGCCGACAGGGCGGCACCGGGGAGCTGTTTTTT. It is translated as CASSRQGGTGELFF. V usage is TRBV7-2 and J usage is TRBJ2-2; 7 nucleotides align to TRBD1. Germline V lookup: CDR1 SGHTA, CDR2 FQGNSA. With V trimmed by 5 bases and J by 4 bases, 4 bases remained unmatched. The CDR3 spans 14 residues. Supplemented by reference TRBV7-2 and TRBJ2-2, the full variable domain reads GAGVSQSPSNKVTEKGKDVELRCDPISGHTALYWYRQSLGQGLEFLIYFQGNSAPDKSGLPSDRFSAERTGGSVSTLTIQRTQQEDSAVYLCASSRQGGTGELFFGEGSRLTVL.

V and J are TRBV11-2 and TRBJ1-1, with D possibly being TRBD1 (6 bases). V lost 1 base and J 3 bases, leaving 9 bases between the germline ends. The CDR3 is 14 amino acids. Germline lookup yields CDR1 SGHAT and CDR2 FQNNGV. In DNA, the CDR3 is TGTGCCAGCAGCTTAGGTGGGGGCTACACTGAAGCTTTCTTT. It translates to CASSLGGGYTEAFF.

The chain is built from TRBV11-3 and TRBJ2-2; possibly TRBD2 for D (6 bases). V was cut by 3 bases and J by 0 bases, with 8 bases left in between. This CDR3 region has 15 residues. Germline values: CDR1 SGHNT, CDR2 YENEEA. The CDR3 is CASSLGTSNTGELFF. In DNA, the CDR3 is TGTGCCAGCAGCTTGGGGACTTCGAACACCGGGGAGCTGTTTTTT.